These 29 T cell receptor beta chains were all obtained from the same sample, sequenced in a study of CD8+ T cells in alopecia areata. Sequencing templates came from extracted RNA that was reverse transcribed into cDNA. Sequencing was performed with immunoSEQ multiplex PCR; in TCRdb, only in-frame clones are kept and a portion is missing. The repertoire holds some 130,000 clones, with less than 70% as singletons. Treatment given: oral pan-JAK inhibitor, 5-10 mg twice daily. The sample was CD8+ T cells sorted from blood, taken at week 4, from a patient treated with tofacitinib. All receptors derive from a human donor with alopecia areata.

This chain's CDR3 is CSAENTGELFF. The CDR3 bases are TGCAGCGCCGAGAACACCGGGGAGCTGTTTTTT. The V gene is TRBV29-1, the J gene TRBJ2-2; no clear D. The CDR3 has 11 residues. Per the germline V gene, CDR1 is SQVTM and CDR2 is ANQGSEA. Trimming cost V 7 bases and J 1 base, with 4 bases left between them.

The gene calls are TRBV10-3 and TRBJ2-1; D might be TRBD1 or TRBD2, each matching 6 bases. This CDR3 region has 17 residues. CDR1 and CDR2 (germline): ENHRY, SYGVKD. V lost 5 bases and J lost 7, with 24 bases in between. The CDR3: CAISPSGAALDGNEQFF. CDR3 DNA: TGTGCCATCAGTCCCTCGGGGGCAGCCCTGGATGGGAATGAGCAGTTCTTC.

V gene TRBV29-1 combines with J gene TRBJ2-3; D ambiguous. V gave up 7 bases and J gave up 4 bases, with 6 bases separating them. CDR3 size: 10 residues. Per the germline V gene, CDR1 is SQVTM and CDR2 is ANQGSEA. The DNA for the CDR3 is TGCAGCGCATTTTCAGATACGCAGTATTTT. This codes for CSAFSDTQYF.

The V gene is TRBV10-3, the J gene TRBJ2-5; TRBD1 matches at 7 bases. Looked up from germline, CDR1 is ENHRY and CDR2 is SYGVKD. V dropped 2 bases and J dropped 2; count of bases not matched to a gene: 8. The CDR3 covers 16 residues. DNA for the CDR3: TGTGCCATCAGTGAGCCCCTGGACAGGCAGCAAGAGACCCAGTACTTC. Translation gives CAISEPLDRQQETQYF.

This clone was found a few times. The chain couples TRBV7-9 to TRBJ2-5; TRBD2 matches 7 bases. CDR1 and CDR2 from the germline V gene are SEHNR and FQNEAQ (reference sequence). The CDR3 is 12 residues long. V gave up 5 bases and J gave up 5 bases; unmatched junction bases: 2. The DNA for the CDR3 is TGTGCCAGCAGCATTAGCGGGGAGACCCAGTACTTC. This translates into CASSISGETQYF.

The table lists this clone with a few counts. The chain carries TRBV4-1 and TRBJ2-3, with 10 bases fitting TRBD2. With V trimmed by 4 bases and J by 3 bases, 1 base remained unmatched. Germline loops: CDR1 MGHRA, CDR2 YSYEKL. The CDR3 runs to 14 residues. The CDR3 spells CASSLLAGTDTQYF. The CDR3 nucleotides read TGCGCCAGCAGCCTACTAGCGGGGACAGATACGCAGTATTTT.

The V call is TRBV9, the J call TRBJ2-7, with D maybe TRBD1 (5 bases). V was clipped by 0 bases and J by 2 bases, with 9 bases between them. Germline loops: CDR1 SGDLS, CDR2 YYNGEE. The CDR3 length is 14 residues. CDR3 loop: CASSVEDTPYEQYF. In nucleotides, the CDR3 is TGTGCCAGCAGCGTAGAGGACACCCCCTACGAGCAGTACTTC.

Here the CDR3 reads CASSWGETQYF. The CDR3, as DNA: TGTGCCAGCAGCTGGGGAGAGACCCAGTACTTC. The rearrangement links TRBV5-6 to TRBJ2-5; unclear D gene. The V gene's germline CDR1 is SGHDT and CDR2 YYEEEE. Between the trimmed V and J ends, which lost 3 bases and 4 bases, there was a span of 4 bases. This CDR3 has 11 amino acids.

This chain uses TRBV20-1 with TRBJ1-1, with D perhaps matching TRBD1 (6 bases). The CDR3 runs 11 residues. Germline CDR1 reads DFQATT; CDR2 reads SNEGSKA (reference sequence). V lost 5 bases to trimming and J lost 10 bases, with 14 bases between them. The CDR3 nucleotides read TGCAGTGCTGAAGTGGGGGCTGGAGCTTTCTTT. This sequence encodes CSAEVGAGAFF.

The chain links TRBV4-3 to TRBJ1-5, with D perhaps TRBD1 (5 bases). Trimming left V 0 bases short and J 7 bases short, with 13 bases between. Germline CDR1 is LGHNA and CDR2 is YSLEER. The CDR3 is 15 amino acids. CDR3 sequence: CASSQDWESGQPQHF. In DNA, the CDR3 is TGCGCCAGCAGCCAAGATTGGGAATCAGGGCAGCCCCAGCATTTT.

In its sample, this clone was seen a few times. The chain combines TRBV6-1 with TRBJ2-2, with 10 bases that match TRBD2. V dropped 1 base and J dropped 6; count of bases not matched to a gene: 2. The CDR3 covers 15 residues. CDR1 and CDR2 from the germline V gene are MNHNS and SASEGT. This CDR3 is CASSEGAGGPGELFF. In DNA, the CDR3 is TGTGCCAGCAGTGAAGGAGCGGGGGGGCCCGGGGAGCTGTTTTTT.

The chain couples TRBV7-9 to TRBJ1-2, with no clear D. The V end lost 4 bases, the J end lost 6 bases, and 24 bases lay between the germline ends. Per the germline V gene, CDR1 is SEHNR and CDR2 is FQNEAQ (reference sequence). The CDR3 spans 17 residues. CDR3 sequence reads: CASSSTFSRVQVDGYTF. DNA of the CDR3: TGTGCCAGCAGCTCCACCTTCAGTCGAGTCCAGGTGGATGGCTACACCTTC.

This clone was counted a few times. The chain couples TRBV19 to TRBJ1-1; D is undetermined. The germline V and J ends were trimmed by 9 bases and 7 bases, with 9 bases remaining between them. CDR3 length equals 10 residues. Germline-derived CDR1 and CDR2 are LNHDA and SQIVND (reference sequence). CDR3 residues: CASYGSEAFF. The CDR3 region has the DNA TGTGCCAGCTATGGTAGTGAAGCTTTCTTT.

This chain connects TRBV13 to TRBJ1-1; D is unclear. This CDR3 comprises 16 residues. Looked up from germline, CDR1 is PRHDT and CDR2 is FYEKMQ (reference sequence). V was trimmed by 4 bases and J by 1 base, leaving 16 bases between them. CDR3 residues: CASSSLGHDGNTEAFF. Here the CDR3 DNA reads TGTGCCAGCAGCTCCCTGGGTCATGACGGGAACACTGAAGCTTTCTTT.

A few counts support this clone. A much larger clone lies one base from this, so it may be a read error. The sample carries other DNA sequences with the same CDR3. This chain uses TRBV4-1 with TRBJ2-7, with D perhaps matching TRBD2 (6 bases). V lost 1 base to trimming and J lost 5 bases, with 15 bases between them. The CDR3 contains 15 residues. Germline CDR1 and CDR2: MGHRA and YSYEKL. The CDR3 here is CASSQGERAPHEQYF. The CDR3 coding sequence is TGCGCCAGCAGCCAAGGGGAGCGGGCTCCCCACGAGCAGTACTTC.

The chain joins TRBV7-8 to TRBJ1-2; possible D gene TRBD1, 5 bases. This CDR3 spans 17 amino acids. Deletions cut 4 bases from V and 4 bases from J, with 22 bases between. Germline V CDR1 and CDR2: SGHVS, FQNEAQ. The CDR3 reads CASSSETVPDQGYGYTF. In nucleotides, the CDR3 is TGTGCCAGCAGCTCGGAGACAGTGCCTGACCAAGGCTATGGCTACACCTTC.

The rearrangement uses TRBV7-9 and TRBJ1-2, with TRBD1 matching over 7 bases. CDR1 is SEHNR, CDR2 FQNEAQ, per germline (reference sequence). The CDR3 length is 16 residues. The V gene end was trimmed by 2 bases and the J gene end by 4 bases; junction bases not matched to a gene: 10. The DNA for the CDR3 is TGTGCCAGCAGCTTAATCCGAAGGGGGCTTAGCTATGGCTACACCTTC. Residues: CASSLIRRGLSYGYTF.

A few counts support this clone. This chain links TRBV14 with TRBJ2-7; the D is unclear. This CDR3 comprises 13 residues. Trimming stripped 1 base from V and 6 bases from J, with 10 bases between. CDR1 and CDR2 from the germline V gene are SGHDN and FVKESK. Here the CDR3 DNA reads TGTGCCAGCAGCCAAGCTCTCCGCCTCGAGCAGTACTTC. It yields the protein CASSQALRLEQYF.

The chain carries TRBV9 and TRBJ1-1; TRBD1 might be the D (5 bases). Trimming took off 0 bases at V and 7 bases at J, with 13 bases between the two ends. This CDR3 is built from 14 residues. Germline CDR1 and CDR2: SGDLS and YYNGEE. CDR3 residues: CASSVGGKVGEAFF. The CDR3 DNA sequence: TGTGCCAGCAGCGTAGGGGGGAAAGTGGGTGAAGCTTTCTTT. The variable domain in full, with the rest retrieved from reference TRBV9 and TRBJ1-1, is DSGVTQTPKHLITATGQRVTLRCSPRSGDLSVYWYQQSLDQGLQFLIQYYNGEERAKGNILERFSAQQFPDLHSELNLSSLELGDSALYFCASSVGGKVGEAFFGQGTRLTVV.

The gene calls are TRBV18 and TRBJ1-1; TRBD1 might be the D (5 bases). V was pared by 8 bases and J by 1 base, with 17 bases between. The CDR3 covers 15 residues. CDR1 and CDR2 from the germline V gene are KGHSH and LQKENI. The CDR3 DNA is TGTGCCAGCGTCACAAAGGCGGGGGAGAACACTGAAGCTTTCTTT. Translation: CASVTKAGENTEAFF.

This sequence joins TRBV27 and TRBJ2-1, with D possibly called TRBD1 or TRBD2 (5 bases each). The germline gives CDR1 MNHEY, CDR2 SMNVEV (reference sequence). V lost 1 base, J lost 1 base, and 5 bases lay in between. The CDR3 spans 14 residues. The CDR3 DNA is TGTGCCAGCAGTTTATGGGGGTCCTACAATGAGCAGTTCTTC. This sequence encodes CASSLWGSYNEQFF.

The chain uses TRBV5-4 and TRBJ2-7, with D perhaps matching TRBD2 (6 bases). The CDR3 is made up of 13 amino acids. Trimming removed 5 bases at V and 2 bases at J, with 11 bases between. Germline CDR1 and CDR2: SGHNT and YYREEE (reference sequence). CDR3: CASRGAGTYEQYF. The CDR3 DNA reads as TGTGCCAGCAGGGGCGCGGGGACCTACGAGCAGTACTTC.

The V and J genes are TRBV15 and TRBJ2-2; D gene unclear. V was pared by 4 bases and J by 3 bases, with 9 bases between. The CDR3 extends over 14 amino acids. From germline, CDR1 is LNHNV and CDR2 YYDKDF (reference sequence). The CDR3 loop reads CATSNTGDTGELFF. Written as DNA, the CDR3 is TGTGCCACCAGCAACACGGGCGACACCGGGGAGCTGTTTTTT. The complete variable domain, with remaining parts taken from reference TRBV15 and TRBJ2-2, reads DAMVIQNPRYQVTQFGKPVTLSCSQTLNHNVMYWYQQKSSQAPKLLFHYYDKDFNNEADTPDNFQSRRPNTSFCFLDIRSPGLGDTAMYLCATSNTGDTGELFFGEGSRLTVL.

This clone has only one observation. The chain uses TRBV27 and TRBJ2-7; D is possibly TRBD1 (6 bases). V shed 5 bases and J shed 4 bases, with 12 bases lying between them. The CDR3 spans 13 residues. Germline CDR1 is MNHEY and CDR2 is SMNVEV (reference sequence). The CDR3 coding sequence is TGTGCCAGCAGTAGCCGGGACACGTACGAGCAGTACTTC. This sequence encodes CASSSRDTYEQYF.

CDR3 DNA sequence: TGTGCCAGCAGCGGACAGAACACCGGGGAGCTGTTTTTT. Its protein is CASSGQNTGELFF. J is TRBJ2-2 and V is TRBV5-6; D might be TRBD1 (5 bases). This CDR3 has 13 residues. Trimming took off 4 bases at V and 1 base at J, with 5 bases between the two ends. Per the germline V gene, CDR1 is SGHDT and CDR2 is YYEEEE.

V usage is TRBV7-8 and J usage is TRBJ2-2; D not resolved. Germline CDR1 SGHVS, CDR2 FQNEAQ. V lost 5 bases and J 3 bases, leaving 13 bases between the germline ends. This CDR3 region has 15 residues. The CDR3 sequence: CASSALRGDTGELFF. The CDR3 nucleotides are TGTGCCAGCAGCGCCCTCAGAGGCGACACCGGGGAGCTGTTTTTT.

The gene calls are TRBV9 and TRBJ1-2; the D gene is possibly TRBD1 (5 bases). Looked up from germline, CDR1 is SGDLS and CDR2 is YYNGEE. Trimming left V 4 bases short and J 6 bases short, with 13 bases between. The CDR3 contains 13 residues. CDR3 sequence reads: CASSLAGLNGYTF. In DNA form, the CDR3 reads TGTGCCAGCAGCCTGGCAGGGCTGAATGGCTACACCTTC.

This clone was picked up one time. The CDR3 loop reads CASSRQAGCTEAFF. As DNA, the CDR3 is TGCGCCAGCAGCCGCCAGGCAGGGTGCACTGAAGCTTTCTTT. The chain employs TRBV4-1 and TRBJ1-1; D is perhaps TRBD1 (5 bases). The CDR3 runs 14 residues. V lost 4 bases and J 4 bases, leaving 13 bases between the germline ends. Germline V gives CDR1 MGHRA, CDR2 YSYEKL.

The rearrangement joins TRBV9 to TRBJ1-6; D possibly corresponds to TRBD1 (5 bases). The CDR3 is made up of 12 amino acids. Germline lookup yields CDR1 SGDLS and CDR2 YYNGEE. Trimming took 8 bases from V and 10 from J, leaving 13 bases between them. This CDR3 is CASTSGVSPLHF. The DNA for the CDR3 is TGTGCCAGTACCTCGGGGGTGTCACCCCTCCACTTT. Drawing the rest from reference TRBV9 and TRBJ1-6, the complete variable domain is DSGVTQTPKHLITATGQRVTLRCSPRSGDLSVYWYQQSLDQGLQFLIQYYNGEERAKGNILERFSAQQFPDLHSELNLSSLELGDSALYFCASTSGVSPLHFGNGTRLTVT.